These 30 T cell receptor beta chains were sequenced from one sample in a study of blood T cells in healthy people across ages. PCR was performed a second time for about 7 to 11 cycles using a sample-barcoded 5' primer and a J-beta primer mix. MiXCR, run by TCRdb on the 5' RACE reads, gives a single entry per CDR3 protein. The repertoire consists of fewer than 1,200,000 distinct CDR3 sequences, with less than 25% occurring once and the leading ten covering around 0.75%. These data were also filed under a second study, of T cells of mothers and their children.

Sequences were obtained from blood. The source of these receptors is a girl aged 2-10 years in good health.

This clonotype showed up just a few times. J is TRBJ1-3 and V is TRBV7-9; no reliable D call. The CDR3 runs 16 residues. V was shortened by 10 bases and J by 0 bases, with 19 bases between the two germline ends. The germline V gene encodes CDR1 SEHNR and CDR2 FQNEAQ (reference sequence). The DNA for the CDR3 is TGTGCCATCGGAAAGGCAGATGGATACTCTGGAAACACCATATATTTT. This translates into CAIGKADGYSGNTIYF.

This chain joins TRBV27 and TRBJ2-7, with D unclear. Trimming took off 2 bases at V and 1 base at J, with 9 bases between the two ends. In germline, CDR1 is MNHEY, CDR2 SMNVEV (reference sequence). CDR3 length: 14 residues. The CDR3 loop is CASSLTQLSYEQYF. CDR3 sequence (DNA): TGTGCCAGCAGTTTAACACAACTTTCCTACGAGCAGTACTTC.

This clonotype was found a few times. The CDR3 loop reads CASSSLGTYYEQYF. CDR3 bases: TGTGCCAGCAGTTCATTGGGGACATACTACGAGCAGTACTTC. The chain employs TRBV11-2 and TRBJ2-5; TRBD1 might be the D (6 bases). The J call may be faulty, since TRBJ2-7 better matches the DNA end. The CDR3 covers 14 residues. Germline loops: CDR1 SGHAT, CDR2 FQNNGV.

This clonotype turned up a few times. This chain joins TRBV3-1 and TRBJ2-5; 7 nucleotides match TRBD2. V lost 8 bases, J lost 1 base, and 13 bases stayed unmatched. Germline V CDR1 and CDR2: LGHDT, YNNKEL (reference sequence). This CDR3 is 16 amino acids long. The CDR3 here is CASGNLAGFIQETQYF. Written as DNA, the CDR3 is TGTGCCAGCGGGAATTTAGCGGGCTTTATCCAAGAGACCCAGTACTTC.

Here the CDR3 reads CASSLSRDSDYGYTF. The CDR3 DNA sequence: TGTGCCAGCAGTTTATCCCGGGACAGCGACTATGGCTACACCTTC. This chain joins TRBV28 and TRBJ1-2, with 7 bases that match TRBD1. CDR1 and CDR2 (germline): MDHEN, SYDVKM. V lost 1 base, J lost 3 bases, and 5 bases stayed unmatched. This CDR3 spans 15 amino acids.

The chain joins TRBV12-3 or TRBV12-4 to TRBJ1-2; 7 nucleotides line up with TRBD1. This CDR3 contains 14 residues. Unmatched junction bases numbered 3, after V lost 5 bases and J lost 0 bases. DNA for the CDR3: TGTGCCAGCAGTCGGGACAGAACTAACTATGGCTACACCTTC. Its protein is CASSRDRTNYGYTF.

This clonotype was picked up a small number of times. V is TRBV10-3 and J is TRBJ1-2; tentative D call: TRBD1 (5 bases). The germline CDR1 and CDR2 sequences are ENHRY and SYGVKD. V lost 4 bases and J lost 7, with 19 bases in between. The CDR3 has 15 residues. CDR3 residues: CAISGANQGTAGYTF. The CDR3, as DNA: TGTGCCATCAGTGGTGCGAACCAGGGAACGGCTGGCTACACCTTC.

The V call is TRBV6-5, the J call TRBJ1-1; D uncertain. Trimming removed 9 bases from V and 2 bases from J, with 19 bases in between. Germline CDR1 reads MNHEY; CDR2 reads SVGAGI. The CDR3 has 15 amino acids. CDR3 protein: CASSPGDLRNTEAFF. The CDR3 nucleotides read TGTGCCAGTTCCCCTGGGGATTTGAGAAACACTGAAGCTTTCTTT.

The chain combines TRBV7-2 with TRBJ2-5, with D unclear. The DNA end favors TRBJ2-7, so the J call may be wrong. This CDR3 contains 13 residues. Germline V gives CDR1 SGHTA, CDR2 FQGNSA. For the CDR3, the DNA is TGTGCCAGCAGCTTAGGTATGGTCTACGAGCAGTACTTC. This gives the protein CASSLGMVYEQYF.

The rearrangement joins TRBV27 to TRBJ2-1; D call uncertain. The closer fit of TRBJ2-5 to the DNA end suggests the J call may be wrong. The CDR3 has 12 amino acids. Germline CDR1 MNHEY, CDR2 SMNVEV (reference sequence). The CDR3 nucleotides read TGTGCCAGCAGTTCCCAATCACAGACCCAGTACTTC. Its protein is CASSSQSQTQYF.

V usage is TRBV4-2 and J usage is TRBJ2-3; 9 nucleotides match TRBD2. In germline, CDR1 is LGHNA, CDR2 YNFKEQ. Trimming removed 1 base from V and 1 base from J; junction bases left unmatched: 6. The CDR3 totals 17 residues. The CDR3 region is CASSQASRLAGTDTQYF. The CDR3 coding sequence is TGTGCCAGCAGCCAAGCGTCGAGACTAGCGGGCACAGATACGCAGTATTTT.

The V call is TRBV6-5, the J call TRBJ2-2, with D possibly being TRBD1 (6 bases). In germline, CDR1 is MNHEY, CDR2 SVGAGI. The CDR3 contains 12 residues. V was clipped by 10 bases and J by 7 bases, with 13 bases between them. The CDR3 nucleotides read TGTGCCACCAGGGGAATGATCGGGGAGCTGTTTTTT. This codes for CATRGMIGELFF.

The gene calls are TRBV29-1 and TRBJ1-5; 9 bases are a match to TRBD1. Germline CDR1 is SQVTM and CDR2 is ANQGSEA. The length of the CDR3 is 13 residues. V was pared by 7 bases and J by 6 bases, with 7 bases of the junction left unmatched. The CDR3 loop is CSALQGAGQPQHF. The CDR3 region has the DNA TGCAGCGCTCTACAGGGGGCAGGTCAGCCCCAGCATTTT.

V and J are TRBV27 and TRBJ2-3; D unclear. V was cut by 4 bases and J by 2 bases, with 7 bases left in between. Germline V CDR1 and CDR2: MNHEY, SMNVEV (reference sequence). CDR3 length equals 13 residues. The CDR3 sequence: CASSYTDTDTQYF. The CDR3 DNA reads TGTGCCAGCAGTTATACAGACACAGATACGCAGTATTTT.

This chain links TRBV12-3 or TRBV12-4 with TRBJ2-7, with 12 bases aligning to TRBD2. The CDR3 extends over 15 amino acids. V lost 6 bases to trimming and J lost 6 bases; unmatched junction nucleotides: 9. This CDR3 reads CASSHGLAGFREQYF. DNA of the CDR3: TGTGCCAGCAGCCACGGACTAGCGGGATTCCGCGAGCAGTACTTC.

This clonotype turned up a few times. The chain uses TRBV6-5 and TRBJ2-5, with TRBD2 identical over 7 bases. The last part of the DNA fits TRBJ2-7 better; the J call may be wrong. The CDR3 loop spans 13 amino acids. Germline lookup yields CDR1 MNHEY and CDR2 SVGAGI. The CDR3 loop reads CASSYAGDHEQYF. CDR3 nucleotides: TGTGCCAGCAGTTACGCGGGGGACCACGAGCAGTACTTC.

CDR3 sequence reads: CAISESQTTDTQYF. DNA for the CDR3: TGTGCCATCAGTGAGAGTCAGACCACAGATACGCAGTATTTT. The rearrangement uses TRBV10-3 and TRBJ2-3; D is unresolved. The CDR3 covers 14 residues. V shed 2 bases and J shed 2 bases, with 8 bases lying between them. CDR1 is ENHRY, CDR2 SYGVKD, per germline.

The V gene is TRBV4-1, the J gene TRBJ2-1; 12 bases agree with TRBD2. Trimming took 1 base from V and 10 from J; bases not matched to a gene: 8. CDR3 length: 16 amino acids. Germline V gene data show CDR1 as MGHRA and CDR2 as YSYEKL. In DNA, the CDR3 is TGCGCCAGCAGCCAAGCCCTAGCGGGAGGGCTTAGGGAGCAGTTCTTC. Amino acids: CASSQALAGGLREQFF.

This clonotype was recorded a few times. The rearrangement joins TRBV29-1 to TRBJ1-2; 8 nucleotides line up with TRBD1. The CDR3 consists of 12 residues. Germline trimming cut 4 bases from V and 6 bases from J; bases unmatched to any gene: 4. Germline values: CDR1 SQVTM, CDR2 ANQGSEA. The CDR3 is CSVGSGGDGYTF. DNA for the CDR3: TGCAGCGTTGGGTCAGGGGGCGATGGCTACACCTTC.

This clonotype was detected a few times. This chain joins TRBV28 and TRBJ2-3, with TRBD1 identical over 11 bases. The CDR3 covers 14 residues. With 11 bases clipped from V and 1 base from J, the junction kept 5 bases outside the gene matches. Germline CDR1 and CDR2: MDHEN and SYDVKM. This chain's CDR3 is CAGQGAVGTDTQYF. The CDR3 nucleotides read TGTGCCGGACAGGGGGCAGTGGGCACAGATACGCAGTATTTT.

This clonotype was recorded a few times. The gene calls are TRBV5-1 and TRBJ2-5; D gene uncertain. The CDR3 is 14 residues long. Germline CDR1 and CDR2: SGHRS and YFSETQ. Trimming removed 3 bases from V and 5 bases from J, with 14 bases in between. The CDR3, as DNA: TGCGCCAGCAGCTCCTTGACTGCGCGGGAGACCCAGTACTTC. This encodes CASSSLTARETQYF.

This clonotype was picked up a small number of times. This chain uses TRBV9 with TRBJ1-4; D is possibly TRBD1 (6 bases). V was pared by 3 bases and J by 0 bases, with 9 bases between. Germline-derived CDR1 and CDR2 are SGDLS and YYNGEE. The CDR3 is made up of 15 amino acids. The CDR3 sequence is CASSAGGSTNEKLFF. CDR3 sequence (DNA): TGTGCCAGCAGCGCCGGGGGCTCAACTAATGAAAAACTGTTTTTT.

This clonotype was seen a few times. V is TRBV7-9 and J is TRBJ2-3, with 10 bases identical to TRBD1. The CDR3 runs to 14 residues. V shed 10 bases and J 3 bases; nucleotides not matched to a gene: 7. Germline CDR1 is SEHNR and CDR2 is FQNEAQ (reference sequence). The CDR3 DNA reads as TGTGCCACCCAGGCGGGACAGGGGACAGATACGCAGTATTTT. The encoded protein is CATQAGQGTDTQYF.

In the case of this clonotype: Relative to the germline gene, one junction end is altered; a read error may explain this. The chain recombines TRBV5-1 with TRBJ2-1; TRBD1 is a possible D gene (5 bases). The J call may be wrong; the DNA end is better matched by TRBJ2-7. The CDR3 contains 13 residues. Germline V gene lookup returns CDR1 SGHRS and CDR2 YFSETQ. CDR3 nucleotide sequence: TGCGCCAGCATCTTGCCTGACAGCTACGAGCAGTACTTC. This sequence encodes CASILPDSYEQYF.

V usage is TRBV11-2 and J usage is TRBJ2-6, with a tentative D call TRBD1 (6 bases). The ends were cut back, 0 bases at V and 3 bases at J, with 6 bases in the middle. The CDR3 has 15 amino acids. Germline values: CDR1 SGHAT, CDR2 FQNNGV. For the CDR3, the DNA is TGTGCCAGCAGCTTAGACAGGGGTGGGGCCAACGTCCTGACTTTC. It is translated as CASSLDRGGANVLTF.

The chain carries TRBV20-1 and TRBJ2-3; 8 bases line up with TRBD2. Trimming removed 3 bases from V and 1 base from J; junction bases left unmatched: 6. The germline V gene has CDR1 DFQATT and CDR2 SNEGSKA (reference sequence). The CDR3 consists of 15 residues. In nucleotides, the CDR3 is TGCAGTGCTAGTGGACTAGCCCGCGGCACAGATACGCAGTATTTT. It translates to CSASGLARGTDTQYF.

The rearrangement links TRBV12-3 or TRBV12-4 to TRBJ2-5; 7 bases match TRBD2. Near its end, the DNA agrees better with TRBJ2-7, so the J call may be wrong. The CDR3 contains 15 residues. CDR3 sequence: CASRNTSEFSYEQYF. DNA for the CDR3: TGTGCCAGCAGGAATACTAGCGAATTTTCCTACGAGCAGTACTTC.

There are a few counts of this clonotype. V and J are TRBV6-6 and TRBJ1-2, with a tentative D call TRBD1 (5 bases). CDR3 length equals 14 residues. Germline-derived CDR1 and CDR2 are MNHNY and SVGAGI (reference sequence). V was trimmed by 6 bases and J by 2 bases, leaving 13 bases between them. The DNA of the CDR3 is TGTGCCAGCAGCACCCCGGGGGTGAACTATGGCTACACCTTC. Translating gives CASSTPGVNYGYTF.

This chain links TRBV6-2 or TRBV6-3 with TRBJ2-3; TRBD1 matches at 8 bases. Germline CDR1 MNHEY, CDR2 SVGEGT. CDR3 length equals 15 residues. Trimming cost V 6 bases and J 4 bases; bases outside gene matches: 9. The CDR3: CASSRTQGAADTQYF. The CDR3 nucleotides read TGTGCCAGCAGCCGCACCCAGGGGGCGGCAGATACGCAGTATTTT.

The CDR3 DNA reads as TGTGCCAGCAGCCAAGATAAAACAGGCGATGCAGTCTACGAGCAGTACTTC. This encodes CASSQDKTGDAVYEQYF. This rearrangement joins TRBV4-2 to TRBJ2-5, with a tentative D call TRBD1 (5 bases). The closer fit of TRBJ2-7 to the DNA end suggests the J call may be wrong. Per the germline V gene, CDR1 is LGHNA and CDR2 is YNFKEQ. The CDR3 loop spans 17 amino acids.